The source of this T cell receptor beta chain is a study of blood T cell repertoires in COVID-19. The germline V gene encodes CDR1 SGHRS and CDR2 YFSETQ. The CDR3 is made up of 17 amino acids. The junction had 14 bases not matched to a gene; V was cut back by 4 bases and J by 5 bases. Clones were read by immunoSEQ multiplex PCR, and TCRdb kept only the in-frame ones, dropping some. The profile covers approximately 440,000 clones, with around 87% appearing a single time and roughly 0.7% taken by the ten largest. The chain joins TRBV5-1 to TRBJ2-2; 7 nucleotides line up with TRBD2. The specimen sequenced was PBMCs or T cells enriched from blood (not recorded which). The TCR originated in a woman between 18 and 29 years old who had recovered from COVID-19. CDR3 loop: CASSPRQGAGETGELFF. The CDR3 nucleotides are TGCGCCAGCAGCCCACGGCAAGGCGCGGGGGAGACCGGGGAGCTGTTTTTT.